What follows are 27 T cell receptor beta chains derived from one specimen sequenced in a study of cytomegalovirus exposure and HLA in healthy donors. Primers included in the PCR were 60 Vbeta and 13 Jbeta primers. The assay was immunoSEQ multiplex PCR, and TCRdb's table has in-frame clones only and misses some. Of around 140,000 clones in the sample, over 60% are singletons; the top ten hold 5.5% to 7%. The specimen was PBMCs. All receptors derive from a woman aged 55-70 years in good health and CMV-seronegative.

Written as DNA, the CDR3 is TGTGCCAGCAGGCCGAGACAGGGAACCCACGAGCAGTACTTC. Translated, it gives CASRPRQGTHEQYF. This rearrangement joins TRBV7-8 to TRBJ2-7; TRBD1 aligns across 7 bases. The germline V gene encodes CDR1 SGHVS and CDR2 FQNEAQ. CDR3 size: 14 residues. Trimming cost V 6 bases and J 5 bases; bases outside gene matches: 10.

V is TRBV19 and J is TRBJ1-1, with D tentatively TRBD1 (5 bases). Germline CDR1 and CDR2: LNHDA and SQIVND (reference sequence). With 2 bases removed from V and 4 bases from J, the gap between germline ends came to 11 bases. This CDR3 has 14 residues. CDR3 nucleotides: TGTGCCAGTAGTATACAGGGTATGGGCACTGAAGCTTTCTTT. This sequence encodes CASSIQGMGTEAFF.

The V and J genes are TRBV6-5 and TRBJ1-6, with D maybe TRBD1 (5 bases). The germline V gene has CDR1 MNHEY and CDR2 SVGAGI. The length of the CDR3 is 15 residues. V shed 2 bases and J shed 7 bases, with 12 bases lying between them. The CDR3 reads CASSYGWAGNSPLHF. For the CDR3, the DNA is TGTGCCAGCAGTTACGGCTGGGCAGGGAATTCACCCCTCCACTTT.

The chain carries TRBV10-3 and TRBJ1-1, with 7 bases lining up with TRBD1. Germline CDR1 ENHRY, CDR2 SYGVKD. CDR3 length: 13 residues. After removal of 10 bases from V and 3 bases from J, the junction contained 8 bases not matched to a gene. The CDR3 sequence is CATLTGRDTEAFF. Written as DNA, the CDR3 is TGTGCCACCCTGACAGGGCGGGACACTGAAGCTTTCTTT.

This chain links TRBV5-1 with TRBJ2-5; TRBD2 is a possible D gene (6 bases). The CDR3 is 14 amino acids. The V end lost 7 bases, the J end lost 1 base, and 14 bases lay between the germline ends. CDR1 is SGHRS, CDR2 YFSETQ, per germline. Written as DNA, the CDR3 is TGCGCCAGCGGAACCGGTAGCGGCCAAGAGACCCAGTACTTC. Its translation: CASGTGSGQETQYF.

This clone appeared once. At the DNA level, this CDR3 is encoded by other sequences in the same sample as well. CDR3 amino acids: CASSEDSYSNQPQHF. The CDR3 bases are TGTGCCAGCAGTGAGGACAGTTATAGCAATCAGCCCCAGCATTTT. V is TRBV2 and J is TRBJ1-5; tentative D call: TRBD1 (6 bases). Germline V gene sequence: CDR1 SNHLY, CDR2 FYNNEI. This CDR3 comprises 15 residues. V dropped 3 bases and J dropped 0 bases, with 9 bases sitting between them. The whole variable domain, remainder taken from reference TRBV2 and TRBJ1-5, is EPEVTQTPSHQVTQMGQEVILRCVPISNHLYFYWYRQILGQKVEFLVSFYNNEISEKSEIFDDQFSVERPDGSNFTLKIRSTKLEDSAMYFCASSEDSYSNQPQHFGDGTRLSIL.

The CDR3 nucleotides are TGTGCCAGCAGCCCCCACGAGGGTTTACCCCTCTACGAGCAGTACTTC. Translating it yields CASSPHEGLPLYEQYF. V gene TRBV9 combines with J gene TRBJ2-7; weak D call: TRBD2 (5 bases). The ends were cut back, 4 bases at V and 3 bases at J, with 20 bases in the middle. CDR1 SGDLS and CDR2 YYNGEE come from the germline V gene. This CDR3 contains 16 residues. The variable domain in full, with the rest retrieved from reference TRBV9 and TRBJ2-7, is DSGVTQTPKHLITATGQRVTLRCSPRSGDLSVYWYQQSLDQGLQFLIQYYNGEERAKGNILERFSAQQFPDLHSELNLSSLELGDSALYFCASSPHEGLPLYEQYFGPGTRLTVT.

The CDR3 DNA sequence: TGTGCCAGCTCACCACGGCTTTTCTCTGGGGCCAACGTCCTGACTTTC. It codes for CASSPRLFSGANVLTF. This chain connects TRBV18 to TRBJ2-6; D is unclear. The CDR3 runs to 16 residues. The germline V gene encodes CDR1 KGHSH and CDR2 LQKENI. Trimming left V 1 base short and J 0 bases short, with 7 bases between.

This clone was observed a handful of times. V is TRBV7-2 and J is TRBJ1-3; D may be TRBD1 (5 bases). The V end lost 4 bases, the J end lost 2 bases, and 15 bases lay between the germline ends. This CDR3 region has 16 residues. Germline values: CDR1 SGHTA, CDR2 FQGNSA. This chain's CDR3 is CASSSARTGPGNTIYF. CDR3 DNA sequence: TGTGCCAGCAGCTCGGCCCGAACAGGCCCTGGAAACACCATATATTTT.

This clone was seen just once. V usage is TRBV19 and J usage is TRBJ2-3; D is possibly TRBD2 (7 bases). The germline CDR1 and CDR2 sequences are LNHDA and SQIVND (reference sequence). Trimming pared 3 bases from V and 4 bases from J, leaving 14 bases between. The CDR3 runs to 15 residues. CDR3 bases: TGTGCCAGTAGTATCGCGGGGGCCGGGGCAGATACGCAGTATTTT. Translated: CASSIAGAGADTQYF.

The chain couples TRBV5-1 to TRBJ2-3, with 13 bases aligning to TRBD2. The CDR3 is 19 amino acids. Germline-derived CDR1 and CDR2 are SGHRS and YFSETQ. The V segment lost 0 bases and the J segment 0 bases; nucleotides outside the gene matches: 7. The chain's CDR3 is CASSLAGTSGRASTDTQYF. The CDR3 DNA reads TGCGCCAGCAGCTTGGCCGGCACTAGCGGGAGGGCCAGCACAGATACGCAGTATTTT.

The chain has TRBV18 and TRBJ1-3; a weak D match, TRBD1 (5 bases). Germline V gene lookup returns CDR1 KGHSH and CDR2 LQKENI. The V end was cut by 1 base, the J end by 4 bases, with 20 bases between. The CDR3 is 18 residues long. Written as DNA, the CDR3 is TGTGCCAGCTCACCACTGGGGACTCCCGCGACCTGGGGAAACACCATATATTTT. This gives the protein CASSPLGTPATWGNTIYF.

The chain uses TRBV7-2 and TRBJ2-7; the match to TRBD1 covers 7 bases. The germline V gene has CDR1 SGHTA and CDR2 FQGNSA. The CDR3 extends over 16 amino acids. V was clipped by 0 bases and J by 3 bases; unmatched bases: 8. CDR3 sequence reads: CASSLAPAAGGYEQYF. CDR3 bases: TGTGCCAGCAGCTTAGCCCCTGCGGCAGGGGGCTACGAGCAGTACTTC.

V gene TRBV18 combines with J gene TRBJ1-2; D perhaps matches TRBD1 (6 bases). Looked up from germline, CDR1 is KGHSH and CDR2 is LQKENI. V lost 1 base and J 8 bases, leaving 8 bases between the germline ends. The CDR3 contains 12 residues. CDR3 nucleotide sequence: TGTGCCAGCTCACCACTCACAGGGGGCTACACCTTC. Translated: CASSPLTGGYTF.

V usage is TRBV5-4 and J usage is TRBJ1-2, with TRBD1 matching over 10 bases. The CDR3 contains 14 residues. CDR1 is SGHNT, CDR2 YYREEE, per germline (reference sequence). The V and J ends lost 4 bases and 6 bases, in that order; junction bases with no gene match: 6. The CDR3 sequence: CASSPPGTGDGYTF. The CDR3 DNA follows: TGTGCCAGCAGCCCCCCCGGGACAGGGGATGGCTACACCTTC.

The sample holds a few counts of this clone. CDR3 nucleotide sequence: TGTGCCAGCAGCTTAAACTTCGGGGGCGGGGAGCTGTTTTTT. As protein: CASSLNFGGGELFF. This chain connects TRBV7-8 to TRBJ2-2; TRBD2 is a possible D gene (6 bases). V was pared by 2 bases and J by 7 bases, with 11 bases between. Germline CDR1 is SGHVS and CDR2 is FQNEAQ. The CDR3 contains 14 residues. The whole variable domain, filled in from reference TRBV7-8 and TRBJ2-2, reads GAGVSQSPRYKVAKRGQDVALRCDPISGHVSLFWYQQALGQGPEFLTYFQNEAQLDKSGLPSDRFFAERPEGSVSTLKIQRTQQEDSAVYLCASSLNFGGGELFFGEGSRLTVL.

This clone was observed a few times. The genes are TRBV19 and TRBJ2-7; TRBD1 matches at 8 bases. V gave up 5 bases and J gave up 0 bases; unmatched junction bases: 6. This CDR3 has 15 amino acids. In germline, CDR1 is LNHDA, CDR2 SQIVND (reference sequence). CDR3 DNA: TGTGCCAGTAGTCTTAAGGGACAGGCCTCCTACGAGCAGTACTTC. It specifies CASSLKGQASYEQYF.

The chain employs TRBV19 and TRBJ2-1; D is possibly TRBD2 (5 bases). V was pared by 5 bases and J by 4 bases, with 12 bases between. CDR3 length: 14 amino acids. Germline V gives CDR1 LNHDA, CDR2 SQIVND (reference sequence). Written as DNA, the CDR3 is TGTGCCAGTAGTCCCGGACTGTCTTACAATGAGCAGTTCTTC. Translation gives CASSPGLSYNEQFF.

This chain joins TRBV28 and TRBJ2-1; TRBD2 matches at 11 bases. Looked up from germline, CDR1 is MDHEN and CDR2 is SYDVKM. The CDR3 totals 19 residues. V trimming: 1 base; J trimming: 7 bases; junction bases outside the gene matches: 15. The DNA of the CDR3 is TGTGCCAGCAGTTTATCGGGAGGGGGCCTAGCGGGAGGAAGGAATGAGCAGTTCTTC. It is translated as CASSLSGGGLAGGRNEQFF.

CDR3 loop: CASSVTGGGSGNTIYF. CDR3 nucleotide sequence: TGTGCCAGCAGCGTGACAGGGGGAGGCTCTGGAAACACCATATATTTT. The genes are TRBV9 and TRBJ1-3; 9 bases fit TRBD1. The J segment lost 0 bases and the V segment lost 2 bases, leaving 3 bases of the junction unmatched. This CDR3 spans 16 amino acids. Germline-derived CDR1 and CDR2 are SGDLS and YYNGEE.

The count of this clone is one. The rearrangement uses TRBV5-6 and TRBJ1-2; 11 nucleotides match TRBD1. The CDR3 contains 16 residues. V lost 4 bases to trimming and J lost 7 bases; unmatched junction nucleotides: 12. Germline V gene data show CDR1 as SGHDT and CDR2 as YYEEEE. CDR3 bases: TGTGCCAGCAGCCCCCTAGGACAGGGGGCGCGAGGTGGCTACACCTTC. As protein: CASSPLGQGARGGYTF.

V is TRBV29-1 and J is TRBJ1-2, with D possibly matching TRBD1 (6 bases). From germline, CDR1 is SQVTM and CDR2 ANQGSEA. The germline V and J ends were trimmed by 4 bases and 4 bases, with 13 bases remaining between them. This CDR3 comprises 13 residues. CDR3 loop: CSVVQGRGYGYTF. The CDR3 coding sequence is TGCAGCGTTGTGCAGGGGCGAGGCTATGGCTACACCTTC.

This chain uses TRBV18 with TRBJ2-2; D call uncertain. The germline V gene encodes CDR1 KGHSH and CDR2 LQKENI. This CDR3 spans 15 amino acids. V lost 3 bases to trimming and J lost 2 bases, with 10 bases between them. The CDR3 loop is CASSPLSSNTGELFF. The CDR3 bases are TGTGCCAGCTCACCCTTATCGAGCAACACCGGGGAGCTGTTTTTT.

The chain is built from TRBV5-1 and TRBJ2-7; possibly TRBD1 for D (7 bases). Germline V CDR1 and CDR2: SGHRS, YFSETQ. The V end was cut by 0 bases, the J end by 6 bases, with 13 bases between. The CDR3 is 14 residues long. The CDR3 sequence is CASSLGQGGGEQYF. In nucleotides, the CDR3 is TGCGCCAGCAGCTTGGGCCAGGGGGGTGGCGAGCAGTACTTC. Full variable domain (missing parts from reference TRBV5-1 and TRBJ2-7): KAGVTQTPRYLIKTRGQQVTLSCSPISGHRSVSWYQQTPGQGLQFLFEYFSETQRNKGNFPGRFSGRQFSNSRSEMNVSTLELGDSALYLCASSLGQGGGEQYFGPGTRLTVT.

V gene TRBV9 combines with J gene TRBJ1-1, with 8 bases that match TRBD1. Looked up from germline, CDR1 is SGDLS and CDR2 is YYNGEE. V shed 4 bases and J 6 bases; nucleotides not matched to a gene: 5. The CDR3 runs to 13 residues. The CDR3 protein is CASSTQGASEAFF. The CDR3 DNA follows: TGTGCCAGCAGCACTCAGGGGGCCTCTGAAGCTTTCTTT.

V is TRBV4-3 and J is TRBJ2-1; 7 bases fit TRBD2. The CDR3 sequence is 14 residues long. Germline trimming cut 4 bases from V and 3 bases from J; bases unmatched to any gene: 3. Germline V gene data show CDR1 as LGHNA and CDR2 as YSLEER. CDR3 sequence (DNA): TGCGCCAGCAGCCGGGGGGGACTCTACAATGAGCAGTTCTTC. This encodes CASSRGGLYNEQFF.

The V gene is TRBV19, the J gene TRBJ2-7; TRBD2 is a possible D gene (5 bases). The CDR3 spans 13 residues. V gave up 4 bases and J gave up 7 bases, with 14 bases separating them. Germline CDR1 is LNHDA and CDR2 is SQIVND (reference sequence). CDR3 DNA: TGTGCCAGTAGTAGGACTCCATGGAGGGAGCAGTACTTC. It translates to CASSRTPWREQYF.